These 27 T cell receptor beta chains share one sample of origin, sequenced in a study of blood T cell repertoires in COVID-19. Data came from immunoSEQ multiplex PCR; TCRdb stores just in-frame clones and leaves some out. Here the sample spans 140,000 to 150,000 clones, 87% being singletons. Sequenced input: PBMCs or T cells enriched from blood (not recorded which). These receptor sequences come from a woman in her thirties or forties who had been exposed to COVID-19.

This chain's CDR3 is CASSPLLAGRDEKLFF. In nucleotides, the CDR3 is TGTGCCAGCTCACCACTTTTGGCAGGCCGAGATGAAAAACTGTTTTTT. This chain uses TRBV18 with TRBJ1-4; no clear D. The V end was cut by 1 base, the J end by 6 bases, with 15 bases between. This CDR3 region has 16 residues. Per the germline V gene, CDR1 is KGHSH and CDR2 is LQKENI.

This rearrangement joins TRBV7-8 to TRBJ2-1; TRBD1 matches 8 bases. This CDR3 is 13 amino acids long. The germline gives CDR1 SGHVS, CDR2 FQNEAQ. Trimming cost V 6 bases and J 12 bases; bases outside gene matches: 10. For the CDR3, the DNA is TGTGCCAGCAGACCCGGACAGGGTCGTAGGCAGTTCTTC. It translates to CASRPGQGRRQFF.

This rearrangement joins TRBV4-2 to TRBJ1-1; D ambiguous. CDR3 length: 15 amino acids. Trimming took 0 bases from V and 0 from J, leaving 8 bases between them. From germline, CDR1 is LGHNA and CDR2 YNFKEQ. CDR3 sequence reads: CASSQEGQLNTEAFF. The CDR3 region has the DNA TGTGCCAGCAGCCAAGAGGGCCAGTTGAACACTGAAGCTTTCTTT.

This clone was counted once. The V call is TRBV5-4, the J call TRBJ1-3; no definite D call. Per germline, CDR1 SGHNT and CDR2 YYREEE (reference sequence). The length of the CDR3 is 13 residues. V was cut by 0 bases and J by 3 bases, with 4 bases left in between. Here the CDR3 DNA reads TGTGCCAGCAGCTTGGCCGGTGGAAACACCATATATTTT. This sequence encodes CASSLAGGNTIYF.

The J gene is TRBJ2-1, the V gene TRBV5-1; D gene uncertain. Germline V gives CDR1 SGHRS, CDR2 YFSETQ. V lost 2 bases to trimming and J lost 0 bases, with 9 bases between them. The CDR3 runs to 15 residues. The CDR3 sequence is CASSFAVSSYNEQFF. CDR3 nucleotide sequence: TGCGCCAGCAGCTTCGCCGTGAGCTCCTACAATGAGCAGTTCTTC. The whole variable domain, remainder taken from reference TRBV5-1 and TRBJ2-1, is KAGVTQTPRYLIKTRGQQVTLSCSPISGHRSVSWYQQTPGQGLQFLFEYFSETQRNKGNFPGRFSGRQFSNSRSEMNVSTLELGDSALYLCASSFAVSSYNEQFFGPGTRLTVL.

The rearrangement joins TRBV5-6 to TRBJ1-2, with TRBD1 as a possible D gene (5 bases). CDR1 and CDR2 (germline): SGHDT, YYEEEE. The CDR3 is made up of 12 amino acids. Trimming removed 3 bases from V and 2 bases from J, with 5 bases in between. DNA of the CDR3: TGTGCCAGCAGCTACAGGAACTATGGCTACACCTTC. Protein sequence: CASSYRNYGYTF.

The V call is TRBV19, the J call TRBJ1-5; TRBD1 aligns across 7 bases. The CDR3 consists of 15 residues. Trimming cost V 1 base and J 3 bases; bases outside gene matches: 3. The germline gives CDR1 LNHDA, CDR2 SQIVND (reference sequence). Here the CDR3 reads CASSIGGGDNQPQHF. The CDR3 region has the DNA TGTGCCAGTAGTATAGGAGGGGGCGACAATCAGCCCCAGCATTTT.

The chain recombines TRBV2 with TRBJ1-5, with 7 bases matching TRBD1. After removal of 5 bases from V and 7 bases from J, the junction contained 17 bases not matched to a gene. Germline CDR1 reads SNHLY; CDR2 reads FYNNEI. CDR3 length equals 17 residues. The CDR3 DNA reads TGTGCCAGCAGTCACCGTCCGGTAGGGGGCGCGGGACAGCCCCAGCATTTT. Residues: CASSHRPVGGAGQPQHF.

This CDR3 reads CASSAGTPRPPNYGYTF. In nucleotides, the CDR3 is TGCGCCAGCAGCGCCGGGACTCCCCGTCCTCCTAACTATGGCTACACCTTC. The chain couples TRBV5-1 to TRBJ1-2; maybe TRBD1 (5 bases). Germline V gene lookup returns CDR1 SGHRS and CDR2 YFSETQ. Trimming stripped 4 bases from V and 0 bases from J, with 19 bases between. There are 17 residues in the CDR3.

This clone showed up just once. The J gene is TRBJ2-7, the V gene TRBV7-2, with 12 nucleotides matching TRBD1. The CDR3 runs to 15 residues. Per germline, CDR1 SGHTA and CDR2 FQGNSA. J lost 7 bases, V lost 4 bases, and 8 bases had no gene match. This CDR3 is CASSWGTGGNGEQYF. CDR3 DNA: TGTGCCAGCAGCTGGGGGACAGGGGGCAACGGGGAGCAGTACTTC.

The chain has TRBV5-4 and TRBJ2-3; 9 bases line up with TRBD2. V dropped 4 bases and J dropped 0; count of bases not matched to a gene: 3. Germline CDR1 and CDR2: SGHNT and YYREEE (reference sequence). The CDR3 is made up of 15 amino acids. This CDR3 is CASSPGTSSTDTQYF. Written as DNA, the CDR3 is TGTGCCAGCAGCCCCGGGACTAGCAGCACAGATACGCAGTATTTT.

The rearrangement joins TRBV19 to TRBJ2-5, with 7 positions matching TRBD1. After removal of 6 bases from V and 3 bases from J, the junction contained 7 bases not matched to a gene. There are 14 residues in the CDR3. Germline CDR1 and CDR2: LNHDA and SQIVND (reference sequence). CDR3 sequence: CASSKGQTKETQYF. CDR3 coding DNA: TGTGCCAGTAGCAAGGGACAGACCAAAGAGACCCAGTACTTC.

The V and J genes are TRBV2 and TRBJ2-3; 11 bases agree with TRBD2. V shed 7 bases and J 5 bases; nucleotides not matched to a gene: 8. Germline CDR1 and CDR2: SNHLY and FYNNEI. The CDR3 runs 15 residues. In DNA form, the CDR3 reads TGTGCCAGCACTCAGACTAGCGGGGTTGTAGATACGCAGTATTTT. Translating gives CASTQTSGVVDTQYF.

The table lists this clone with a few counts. The CDR3 DNA follows: TGTGCCAGCTCGGACAGGGCTGGGGCCAACGTCCTGACTTTC. It specifies CASSDRAGANVLTF. The genes are TRBV18 and TRBJ2-6; 8 positions match TRBD1. This CDR3 contains 14 residues. Germline loops: CDR1 KGHSH, CDR2 LQKENI. V gave up 6 bases and J gave up 2 bases; unmatched junction bases: 0. The whole variable domain, remainder taken from reference TRBV18 and TRBJ2-6, is NAGVMQNPRHLVRRRGQEARLRCSPMKGHSHVYWYRQLPEEGLKFMVYLQKENIIDESGMPKERFSAEFPKEGPSILRIQQVVRGDSAAYFCASSDRAGANVLTFGAGSRLTVL.

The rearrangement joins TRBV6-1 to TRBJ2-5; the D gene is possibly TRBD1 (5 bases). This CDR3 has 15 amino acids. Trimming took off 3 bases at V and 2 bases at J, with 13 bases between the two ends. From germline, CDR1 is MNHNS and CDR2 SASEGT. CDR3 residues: CASSDWFGQQETQYF. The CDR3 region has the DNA TGTGCCAGCAGTGATTGGTTTGGACAACAAGAGACCCAGTACTTC.

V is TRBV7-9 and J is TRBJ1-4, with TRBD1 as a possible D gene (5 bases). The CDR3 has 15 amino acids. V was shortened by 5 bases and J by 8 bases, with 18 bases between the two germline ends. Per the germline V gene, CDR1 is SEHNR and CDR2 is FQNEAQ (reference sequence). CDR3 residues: CASSVPRQGGEKLFF. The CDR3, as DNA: TGTGCCAGCAGCGTACCGCGCCAGGGAGGGGAAAAACTGTTTTTT.

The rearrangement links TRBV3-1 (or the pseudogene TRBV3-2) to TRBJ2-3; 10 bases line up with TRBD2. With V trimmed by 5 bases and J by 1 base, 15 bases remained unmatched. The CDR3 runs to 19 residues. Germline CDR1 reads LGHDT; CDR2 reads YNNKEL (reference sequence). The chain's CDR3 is CASSYGPLAGRGGTDTQYF. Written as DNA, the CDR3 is TGTGCCAGCAGCTATGGGCCACTAGCGGGACGCGGTGGCACAGATACGCAGTATTTT.

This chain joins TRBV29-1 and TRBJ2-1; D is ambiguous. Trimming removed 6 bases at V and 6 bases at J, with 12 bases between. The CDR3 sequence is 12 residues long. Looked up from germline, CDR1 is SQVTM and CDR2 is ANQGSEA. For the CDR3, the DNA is TGCAGCGTCCGCGACTCCATCAATGAGCAGTTCTTC. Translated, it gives CSVRDSINEQFF.

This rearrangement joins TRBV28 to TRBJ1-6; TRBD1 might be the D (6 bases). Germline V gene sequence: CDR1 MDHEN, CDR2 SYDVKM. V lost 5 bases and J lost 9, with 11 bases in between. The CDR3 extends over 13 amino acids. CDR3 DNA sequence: TGTGCCAGCAGTGCAAGAGGGGGTTCACCCCTCCACTTT. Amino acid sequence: CASSARGGSPLHF.

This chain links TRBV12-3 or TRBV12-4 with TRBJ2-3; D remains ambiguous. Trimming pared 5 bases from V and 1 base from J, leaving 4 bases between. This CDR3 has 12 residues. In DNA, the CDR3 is TGTGCCAGCAGTAGCGGCACAGATACGCAGTATTTT. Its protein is CASSSGTDTQYF.

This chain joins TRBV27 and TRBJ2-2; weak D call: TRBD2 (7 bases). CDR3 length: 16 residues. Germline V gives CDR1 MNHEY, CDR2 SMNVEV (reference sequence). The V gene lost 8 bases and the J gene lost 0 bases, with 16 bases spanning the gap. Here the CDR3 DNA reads TGTGCCAGCCGTGGAGGGGGAGGGGCGAACACCGGGGAGCTGTTTTTT. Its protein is CASRGGGGANTGELFF.

CDR3 in DNA: TGTGCCAGTAGTAACCTCCGGGACAGTAATGAAAAACTGTTTTTT. It specifies CASSNLRDSNEKLFF. The rearrangement uses TRBV19 and TRBJ1-4; 7 bases align to TRBD1. The CDR3 runs 15 residues. The junction had 6 bases not matched to a gene; V was cut back by 4 bases and J by 4 bases. CDR1 and CDR2 from the germline V gene are LNHDA and SQIVND (reference sequence).

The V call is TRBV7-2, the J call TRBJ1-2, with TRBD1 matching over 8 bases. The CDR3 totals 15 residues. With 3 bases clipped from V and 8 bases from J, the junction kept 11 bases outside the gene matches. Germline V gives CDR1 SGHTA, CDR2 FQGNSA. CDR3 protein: CASSFNNQGARGYTF. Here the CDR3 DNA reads TGTGCCAGCAGCTTTAACAACCAGGGGGCGCGCGGCTACACCTTC.

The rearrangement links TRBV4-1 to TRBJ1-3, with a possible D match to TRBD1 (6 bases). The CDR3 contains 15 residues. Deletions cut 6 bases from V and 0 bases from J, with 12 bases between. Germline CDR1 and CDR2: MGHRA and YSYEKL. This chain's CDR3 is CASRVDSFSGNTIYF. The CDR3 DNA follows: TGCGCCAGCAGGGTGGACAGCTTCTCTGGAAACACCATATATTTT.

CDR3 sequence: CASSAGTTGGNQPQHF. The CDR3 DNA sequence: TGTGCCAGCAGCGCGGGAACAACTGGGGGCAATCAGCCCCAGCATTTT. The J gene is TRBJ1-5, the V gene TRBV7-6; D is uncertain. Per the germline V gene, CDR1 is SGHVS and CDR2 is FNYEAQ. Trimming stripped 5 bases from V and 2 bases from J, with 16 bases between. There are 16 residues in the CDR3. Supplemented by reference TRBV7-6 and TRBJ1-5, the full variable domain reads GAGVSQSPRYKVTKRGQDVALRCDPISGHVSLYWYRQALGQGPEFLTYFNYEAQQDKSGLPNDRFSAERPEGSISTLTIQRTEQRDSAMYRCASSAGTTGGNQPQHFGDGTRLSIL.

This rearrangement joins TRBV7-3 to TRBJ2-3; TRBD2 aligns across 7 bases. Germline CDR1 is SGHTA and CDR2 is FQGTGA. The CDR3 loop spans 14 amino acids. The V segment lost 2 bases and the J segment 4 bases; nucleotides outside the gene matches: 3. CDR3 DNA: TGTGCCAGCAGCTTAGGACTAGGAGCAGATACGCAGTATTTT. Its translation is CASSLGLGADTQYF.

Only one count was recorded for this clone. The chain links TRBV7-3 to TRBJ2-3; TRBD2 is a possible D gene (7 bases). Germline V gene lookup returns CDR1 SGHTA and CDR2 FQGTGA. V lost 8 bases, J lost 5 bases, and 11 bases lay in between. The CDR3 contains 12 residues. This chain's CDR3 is CASRGAGDTQYF. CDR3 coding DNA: TGTGCCAGCCGGGGGGCTGGAGATACGCAGTATTTT.